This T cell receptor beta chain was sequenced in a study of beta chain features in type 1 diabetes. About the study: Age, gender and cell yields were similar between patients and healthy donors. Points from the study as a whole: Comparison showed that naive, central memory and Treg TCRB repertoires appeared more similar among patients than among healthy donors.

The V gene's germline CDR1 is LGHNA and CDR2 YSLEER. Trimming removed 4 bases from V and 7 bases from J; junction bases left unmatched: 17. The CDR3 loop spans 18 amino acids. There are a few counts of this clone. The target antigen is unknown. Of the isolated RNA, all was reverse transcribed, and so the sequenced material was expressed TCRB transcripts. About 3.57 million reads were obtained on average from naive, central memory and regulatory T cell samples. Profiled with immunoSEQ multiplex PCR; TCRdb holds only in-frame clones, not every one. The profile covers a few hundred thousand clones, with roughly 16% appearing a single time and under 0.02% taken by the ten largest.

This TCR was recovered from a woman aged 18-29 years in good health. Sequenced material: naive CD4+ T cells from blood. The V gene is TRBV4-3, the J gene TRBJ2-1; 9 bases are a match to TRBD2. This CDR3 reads CASSPVLAGLAIGNEQFF. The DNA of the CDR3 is TGCGCCAGCAGCCCGGTATTGGCGGGACTAGCTATAGGGAATGAGCAGTTCTTC.